This T cell receptor (beta chain) emerged from a study of metastatic and nonmetastatic thyroid tumors. TCRdb re-clonotyped the PCR reads via MiXCR. In the table there are 15,000 or so clones, about 4% of which are singletons. No treatment had been given to any patient before thyroid surgery. The germline V and J ends were trimmed by 3 bases and 3 bases, with 9 bases remaining between them. This CDR3 is built from 13 residues. Germline V gene sequence: CDR1 SGHNT, CDR2 YENEEA. The rearrangement uses TRBV11-3 and TRBJ2-7; D tentatively reads TRBD1 or TRBD2 (5 bases each). Sequencing used tumor tissue. This clonotype was obtained from a female donor with papillary thyroid cancer or a benign thyroid nodule (not recorded which). Some clones in this sample may be carry-over from other donors' samples. The CDR3 sequence: CASSLGRYYEQYF. The CDR3 region has the DNA TGTGCCAGCAGCTTGGGACGGTACTACGAGCAGTACTTC.